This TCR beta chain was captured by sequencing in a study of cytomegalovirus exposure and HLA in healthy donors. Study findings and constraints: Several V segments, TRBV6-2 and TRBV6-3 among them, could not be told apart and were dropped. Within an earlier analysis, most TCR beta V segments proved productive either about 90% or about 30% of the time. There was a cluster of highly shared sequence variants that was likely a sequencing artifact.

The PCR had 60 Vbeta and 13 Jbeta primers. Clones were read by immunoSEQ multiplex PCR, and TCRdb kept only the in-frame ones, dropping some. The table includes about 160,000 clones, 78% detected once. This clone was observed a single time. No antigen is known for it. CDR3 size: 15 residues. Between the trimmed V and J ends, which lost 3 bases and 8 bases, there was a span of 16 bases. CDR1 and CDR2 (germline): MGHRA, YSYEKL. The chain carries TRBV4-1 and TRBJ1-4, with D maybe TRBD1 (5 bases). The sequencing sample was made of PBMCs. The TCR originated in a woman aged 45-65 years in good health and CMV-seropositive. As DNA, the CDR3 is TGCGCCAGCAGCCAGGTGGCCGGGACTTACGAAAAACTGTTTTTT. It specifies CASSQVAGTYEKLFF.